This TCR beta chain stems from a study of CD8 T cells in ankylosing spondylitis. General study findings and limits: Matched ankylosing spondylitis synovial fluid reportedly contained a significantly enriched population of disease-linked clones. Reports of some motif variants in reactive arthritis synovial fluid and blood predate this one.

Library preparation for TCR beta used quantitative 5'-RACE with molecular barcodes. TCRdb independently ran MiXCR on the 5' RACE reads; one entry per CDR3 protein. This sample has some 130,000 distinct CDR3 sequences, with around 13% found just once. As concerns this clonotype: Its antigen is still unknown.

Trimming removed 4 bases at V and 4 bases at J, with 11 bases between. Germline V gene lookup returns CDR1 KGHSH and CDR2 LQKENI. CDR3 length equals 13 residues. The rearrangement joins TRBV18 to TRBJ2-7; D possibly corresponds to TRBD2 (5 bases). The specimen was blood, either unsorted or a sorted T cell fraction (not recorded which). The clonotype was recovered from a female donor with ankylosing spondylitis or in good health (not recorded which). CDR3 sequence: CASSQLERYEQYF. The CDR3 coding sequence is TGTGCCAGCTCACAACTAGAAAGATACGAGCAGTACTTC.